The rows below give T cell receptor beta chains drawn from one sample of a study of cytomegalovirus exposure and HLA in healthy donors. Measured with immunoSEQ multiplex PCR; TCRdb has only the in-frame clones, and not every one. The sample records about 160,000 clones, about 90% being singletons. Sample: PBMCs. These receptors were collected from a young man in good health and CMV-seropositive. Both conserved end residues are part of each CDR3. The D gene is left open where the match is weak. The listing skips clone size in some rows; elsewhere it reads once, few, many or a size class.

.	TRBV19	TRBJ2-6	.	CASSSGQSHNVLTF	TGTGCCAGTAGTAGTGGGCAGTCCCACAACGTCCTGACTTTC
.	TRBV6-5	TRBJ2-3	.	CASSYSRTPSTDTQYF	TGTGCCAGCAGTTACTCGAGGACACCTAGCACAGATACGCAGTATTTT
few	TRBV28	TRBJ2-7	TRBD1	CASSTGDPYEQYF	TGTGCCAGCTCGACAGGGGACCCCTACGAGCAGTACTTC
.	TRBV5-6	TRBJ2-5	TRBD1	CASSGQGPQETQYF	TGTGCCAGCAGCGGACAGGGCCCCCAAGAGACCCAGTACTTC
.	TRBV5-1	TRBJ2-7	TRBD2	CASSSSGRTLDEQYF	TGCGCCAGCAGCTCTAGCGGGAGAACTTTGGACGAGCAGTACTTC
few	TRBV7-2	TRBJ2-7	TRBD2	CASRMTSSEQYF	TGTGCCAGCAGAATGACTAGCAGCGAGCAGTACTTC
.	TRBV6-6	TRBJ1-4	.	CASAGLQATNEKLFF	TGTGCCAGTGCGGGACTCCAAGCAACTAATGAAAAACTGTTTTTT
.	TRBV30	TRBJ2-7	.	CACLRGPYEQYF	TGTGCCTGTCTGCGGGGGCCCTACGAGCAGTACTTC
.	TRBV4-1	TRBJ2-3	TRBD2	CASSHQLAGMRDTQYF	TGCGCCAGCAGCCACCAACTAGCGGGAATGCGTGATACGCAGTATTTT
.	TRBV7-2	TRBJ2-5	TRBD1	CASSQTGTAWETQYF	TGTGCCAGCAGCCAAACCGGGACAGCCTGGGAGACCCAGTACTTC
.	TRBV30	TRBJ2-7	.	CAWSVKQAPAEMGPGLNYEQYF	TGTGCCTGGAGTGTAAAACAAGCTCCTGCCGAAATGGGTCCGGGACTGAACTACGAGCAGTACTTC
.	TRBV6-5	TRBJ1-2	.	CASSYSTSQGGYTF	TGTGCCAGCAGTTACTCGACGTCCCAGGGCGGCTACACCTTC
.	TRBV28	TRBJ1-5	TRBD1	CASSPGQGKLNQPQHF	TGTGCCAGCAGTCCGGGACAGGGGAAACTCAATCAGCCCCAGCATTTT
.	TRBV28	TRBJ2-7	TRBD1	CASSIGTGSSYEQYF	TGTGCCAGCAGTATAGGGACAGGGTCGTCCTACGAGCAGTACTTC
.	TRBV10-3	TRBJ1-3	.	CAISSTGKSSGNTIYF	TGTGCCATCAGTTCCACAGGGAAGAGCTCTGGAAACACCATATATTTT
.	TRBV7-3	TRBJ2-7	TRBD2	CASKEAGGSYEQYF	TGTGCCAGCAAGGAAGCGGGAGGCTCCTACGAGCAGTACTTC
.	TRBV27	TRBJ2-1	TRBD2	CASSSSGRRNEQFF	TGTGCCAGCAGTTCTAGCGGGAGGCGGAATGAGCAGTTCTTC
once	TRBV19	TRBJ1-5	.	CASRQEKNSNQPQHF	TGTGCCAGTCGACAGGAGAAAAATAGCAATCAGCCCCAGCATTTT
.	TRBV18	TRBJ2-7	TRBD2	CASSPPGLAVYEQYF	TGTGCCAGCTCACCACCGGGACTAGCCGTCTACGAGCAGTACTTC
.	TRBV5-6	TRBJ2-4	TRBD2	CASSVLAGGANF	TGTGCCAGCAGCGTACTAGCGGGAGGGGCGAACTTC
.	TRBV9	TRBJ2-3	TRBD2	CASSVGLAGDVNTQYF	TGTGCCAGCAGCGTAGGGCTAGCGGGAGATGTAAATACGCAGTATTTT
.	TRBV20-1	TRBJ2-7	.	CSARTAYEQYF	TGCAGTGCTAGGACAGCCTACGAGCAGTACTTC
.	TRBV10-3	TRBJ1-1	TRBD1	CAISQTGVNTEAFF	TGTGCCATCAGTCAGACAGGGGTAAACACTGAAGCTTTCTTT
.	TRBV6-1	TRBJ1-1	.	CASSIQRGEAFF	TGTGCCAGCAGTATACAGCGGGGGGAAGCTTTCTTT
once	TRBV5-3	TRBJ2-7	TRBD1	CARSLDRSTYEQYF	TGTGCCAGAAGCCTGGACAGGTCCACCTACGAGCAGTACTTC
.	TRBV9	TRBJ2-1	.	CASSVQVKGKGSYNEQFF	TGTGCCAGCAGCGTACAGGTGAAGGGGAAGGGTTCCTACAATGAGCAGTTCTTC
.	TRBV19	TRBJ1-4	.	CASSIQGRELFF	TGTGCCAGTAGTATTCAGGGAAGGGAACTGTTTTTT
once	TRBV5-6	TRBJ1-4	.	CASSRAGGGTNEKLFF	TGTGCCAGCAGCCGGGCTGGGGGCGGAACTAATGAAAAACTGTTTTTT
.	TRBV5-1	TRBJ2-5	TRBD2	CASSTTQREQETQYF	TGCGCCAGCAGCACCACTCAGCGGGAGCAAGAGACCCAGTACTTC